The next 5 T cell receptor beta chains were all read from a single sample in a study of radiation and T cells in renal cell carcinoma. The time point denotes: blood 2 weeks post-SBRT. The treatment: 15 Gy SBRT to primary tumor, nephrectomy 4 weeks later. Assay used: immunoSEQ multiplex PCR; TCRdb lists only in-frame clones, some missing. The sample has 120,000 or so clones, 80% to 90% seen once; the top ten hold 1.5% to 2%. This specimen consisted of blood, obtained from a patient whose treatment included radiotherapy and nephrectomy. These receptors were obtained from a woman aged 55-75 years with renal cell carcinoma.

This chain uses TRBV7-6 with TRBJ2-2; D tentatively reads TRBD1 or TRBD2 (5 bases each). V lost 3 bases and J 5 bases, leaving 7 bases between the germline ends. This CDR3 contains 13 residues. CDR1 and CDR2 from the germline V gene are SGHVS and FNYEAQ. DNA of the CDR3: TGTGCCAGCAGCTTTGAGGGGACCGGGGAGCTGTTTTTT. Its protein is CASSFEGTGELFF.

The rearrangement uses TRBV7-6 and TRBJ2-5; D gene unclear. Germline CDR1 and CDR2: SGHVS and FNYEAQ. V lost 6 bases to trimming and J lost 5 bases, with 13 bases between them. The CDR3 is 13 residues long. The CDR3 region is CASSRPYGETQYF. The CDR3 nucleotides are TGTGCCAGCAGTAGACCTTATGGGGAGACCCAGTACTTC. The full variable domain, completed using reference TRBV7-6 and TRBJ2-5, is GAGVSQSPRYKVTKRGQDVALRCDPISGHVSLYWYRQALGQGPEFLTYFNYEAQQDKSGLPNDRFSAERPEGSISTLTIQRTEQRDSAMYRCASSRPYGETQYFGPGTRLLVL.

V gene TRBV4-1 combines with J gene TRBJ1-5, with TRBD1 matching over 7 bases. The V gene's germline CDR1 is MGHRA and CDR2 YSYEKL. This CDR3 comprises 14 residues. V lost 3 bases, J lost 5 bases, and 4 bases stayed unmatched. The CDR3 spells CASSQTGYDQPQHF. DNA of the CDR3: TGCGCCAGCAGCCAGACAGGGTATGATCAGCCCCAGCATTTT.

The CDR3 here is CASSQDRRNPNSNQPQHF. The DNA of the CDR3 is TGCGCCAGCAGCCAGGACAGACGAAACCCTAATAGCAATCAGCCCCAGCATTTT. The chain couples TRBV23-1 to TRBJ1-5, with D possibly TRBD1 on 6 matching bases. TRBV23-1 is recorded as an ORF, its role being uncertain. Trimming took 6 bases from V and 0 from J, leaving 21 bases between them. The CDR3 extends over 18 amino acids.

The rearrangement links TRBV28 to TRBJ2-7, with a possible D match to TRBD1 (5 bases). Germline lookup yields CDR1 MDHEN and CDR2 SYDVKM. CDR3 length equals 12 residues. V lost 2 bases, J lost 5 bases, and 7 bases lay in between. CDR3 amino acids: CASSLPGNEQYF. CDR3 DNA sequence: TGTGCCAGCAGTTTACCAGGGAACGAGCAGTACTTC.